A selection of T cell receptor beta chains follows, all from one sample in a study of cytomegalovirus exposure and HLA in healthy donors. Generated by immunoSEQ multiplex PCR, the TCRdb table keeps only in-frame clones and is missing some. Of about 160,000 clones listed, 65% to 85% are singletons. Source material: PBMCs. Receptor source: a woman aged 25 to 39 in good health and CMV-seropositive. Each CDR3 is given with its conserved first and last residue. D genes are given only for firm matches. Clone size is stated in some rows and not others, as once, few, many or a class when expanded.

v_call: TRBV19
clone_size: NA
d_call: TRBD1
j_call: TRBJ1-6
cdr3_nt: TGTGCCAGTAGCCTCCGGGACAGGGACTATAATTCACCCCTCCACTTT
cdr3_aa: CASSLRDRDYNSPLHF

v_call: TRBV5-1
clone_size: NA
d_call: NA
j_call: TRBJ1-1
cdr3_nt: TGCGCCAGCAGCTTGGGGGGACAACCGAACACTGAAGCTTTCTTT
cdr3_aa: CASSLGGQPNTEAFF

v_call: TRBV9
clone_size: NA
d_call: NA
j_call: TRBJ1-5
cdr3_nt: TGTGCCAGCAGCCCGCGGGCCAATCAGCCCCAGCATTTT
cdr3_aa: CASSPRANQPQHF

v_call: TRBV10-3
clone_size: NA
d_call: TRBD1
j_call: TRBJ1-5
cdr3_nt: TGTGCCATCAGACCAGACAGGGATCAGCCCCAGCATTTT
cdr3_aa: CAIRPDRDQPQHF

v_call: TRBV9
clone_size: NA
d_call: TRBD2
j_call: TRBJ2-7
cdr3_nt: TGTGCCAGCAGCGCCGGACTAGCGGGGGGTAGCGAGCAGTACTTC
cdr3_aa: CASSAGLAGGSEQYF

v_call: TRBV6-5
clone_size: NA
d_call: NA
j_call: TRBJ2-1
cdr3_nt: TGTGCCAGCAGCCCCTCCCCGGGAGACAATGAGCAGTTCTTC
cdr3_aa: CASSPSPGDNEQFF

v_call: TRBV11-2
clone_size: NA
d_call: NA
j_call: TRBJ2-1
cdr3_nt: TGTGCCAGCACCTGGGGAGTTAGCTCCTACAATGAGCAGTTCTTC
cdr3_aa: CASTWGVSSYNEQFF

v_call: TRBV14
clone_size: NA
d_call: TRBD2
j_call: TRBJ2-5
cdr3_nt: TGTGCCAGCAGCCAAGGCCGGACTAGCGGGGCACAAGAGACCCAGTACTTC
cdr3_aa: CASSQGRTSGAQETQYF

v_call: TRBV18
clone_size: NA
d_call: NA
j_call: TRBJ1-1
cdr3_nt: TGTGCCAGCTCACCACTACAGGGTGACACTGAAGCTTTCTTT
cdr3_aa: CASSPLQGDTEAFF

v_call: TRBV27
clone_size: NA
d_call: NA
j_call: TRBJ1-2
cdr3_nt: TGTGCCAGCAGTCTGGGGAACAGGGAAGGCTACACCTTC
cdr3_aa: CASSLGNREGYTF

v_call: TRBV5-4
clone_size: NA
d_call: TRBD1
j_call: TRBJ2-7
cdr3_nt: TGTGCCAGCAGCTTGAGAGGGGGCCCCCTCTCCTACGAGCAGTACTTC
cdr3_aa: CASSLRGGPLSYEQYF

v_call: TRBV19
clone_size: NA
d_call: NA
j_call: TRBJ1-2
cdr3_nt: TGTGCCAGTAGTATTAGAGGGAACTATGGCTACACCTTC
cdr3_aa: CASSIRGNYGYTF

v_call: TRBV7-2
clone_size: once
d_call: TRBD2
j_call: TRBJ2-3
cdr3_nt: TGTGCCAGCAGCTCATCCAGAGGGACTAGCCCAGATACGCAGTATTTT
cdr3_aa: CASSSSRGTSPDTQYF

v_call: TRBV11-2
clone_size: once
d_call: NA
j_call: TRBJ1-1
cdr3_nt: TGTGCCAGCAGCCCCGCCCGGGGAATGAACACTGAAGCTTTCTTT
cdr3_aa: CASSPARGMNTEAFF

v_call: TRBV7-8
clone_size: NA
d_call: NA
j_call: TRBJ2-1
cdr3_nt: TGTGCCAGCAGCCCCCAGCTCCCCTCCGGGAATGAGCAGTTCTTC
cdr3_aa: CASSPQLPSGNEQFF

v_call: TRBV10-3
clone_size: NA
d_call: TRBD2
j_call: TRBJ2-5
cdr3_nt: TGTGCCATCAGTGAGTTGGCTAGCGGGGGGGAGTACCAAGAGACCCAGTACTTC
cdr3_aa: CAISELASGGEYQETQYF

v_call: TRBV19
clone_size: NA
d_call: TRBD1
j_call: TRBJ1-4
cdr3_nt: TGTGCCAGTAGTATCCGGGACAGGATCAATGAAAAACTGTTTTTT
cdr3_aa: CASSIRDRINEKLFF

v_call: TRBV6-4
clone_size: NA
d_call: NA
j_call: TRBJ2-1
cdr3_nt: TGTGCCAGCAGTCGCGACAGAGTCTACAATGAGCAGTTCTTC
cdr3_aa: CASSRDRVYNEQFF

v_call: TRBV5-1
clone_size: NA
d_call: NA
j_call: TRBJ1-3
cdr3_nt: TGCGCCAGCAGCCGCTGGGATTCGGCAGGGCCAAGCTCTGGAAACACCATATATTTT
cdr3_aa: CASSRWDSAGPSSGNTIYF

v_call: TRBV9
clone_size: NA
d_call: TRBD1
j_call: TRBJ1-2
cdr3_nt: TGTGCCAGCAGCGTAGCTGACAGGGGGGATGGCTACACCTTC
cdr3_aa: CASSVADRGDGYTF

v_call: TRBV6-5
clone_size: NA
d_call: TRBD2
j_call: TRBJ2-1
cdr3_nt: TGTGCCAGCAGTTCCGGACTAGCGGAAATCAATGAGCAGTTCTTC
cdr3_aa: CASSSGLAEINEQFF

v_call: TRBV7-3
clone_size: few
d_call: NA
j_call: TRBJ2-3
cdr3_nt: TGTGCCAGCAGCTTAACCTTACAGGGCGGTACGCAGTATTTT
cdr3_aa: CASSLTLQGGTQYF

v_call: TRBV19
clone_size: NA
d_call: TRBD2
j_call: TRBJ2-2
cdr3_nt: TGTGCCAGTACTAGAGGCGGGGGCACCGGGGAGCTGTTTTTT
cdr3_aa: CASTRGGGTGELFF

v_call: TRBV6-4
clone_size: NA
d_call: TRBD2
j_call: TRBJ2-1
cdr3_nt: TGTGCCAGCACCCACCGAGGAGCGGGGGCCCACAATGAGCAGTTCTTC
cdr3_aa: CASTHRGAGAHNEQFF

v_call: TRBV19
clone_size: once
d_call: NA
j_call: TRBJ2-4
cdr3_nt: TGTGCCAGTATGGGGGGGGGCTGGAAAAACATTCAGTACTTC
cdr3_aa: CASMGGGWKNIQYF

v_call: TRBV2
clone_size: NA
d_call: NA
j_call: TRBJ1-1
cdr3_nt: TGTGCCAGCAGTGAACGCCCCGGGAACCGGCCGAACACTGAAGCTTTCTTT
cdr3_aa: CASSERPGNRPNTEAFF

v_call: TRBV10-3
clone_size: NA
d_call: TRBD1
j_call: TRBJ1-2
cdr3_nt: TGTGCCATCAGTGAGTCGAAGCAGGGGGGCTATGGCTACACCTTC
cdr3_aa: CAISESKQGGYGYTF

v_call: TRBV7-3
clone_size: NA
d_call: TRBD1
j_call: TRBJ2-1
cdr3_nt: TGTGCCAGCAGCTCCGTAGGGGGCGTCGATGAGCAGTTCTTC
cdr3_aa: CASSSVGGVDEQFF

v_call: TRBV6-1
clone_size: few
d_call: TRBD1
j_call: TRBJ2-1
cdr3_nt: TGTGCCACCAAAAAACCGACAGGGATGGGCAATGAGCAGTTCTTC
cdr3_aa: CATKKPTGMGNEQFF

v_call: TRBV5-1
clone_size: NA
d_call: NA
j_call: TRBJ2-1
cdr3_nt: TGCGCCGGCAGCTTGGTCCCTGGGGGGTACAATGAGCAGTTCTTC
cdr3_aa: CAGSLVPGGYNEQFF

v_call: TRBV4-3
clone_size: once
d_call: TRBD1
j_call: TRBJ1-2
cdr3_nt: TGCGCCAGCAGCCAAGGCCTAAGGACAGGGGGGCTCTATGGCTACACCTTC
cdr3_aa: CASSQGLRTGGLYGYTF

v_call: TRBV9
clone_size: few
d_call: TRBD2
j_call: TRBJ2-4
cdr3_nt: TGTGCCAGCAGCGTAGGAACTAGCGGAGCCAAAAACATTCAGTACTTC
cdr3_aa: CASSVGTSGAKNIQYF

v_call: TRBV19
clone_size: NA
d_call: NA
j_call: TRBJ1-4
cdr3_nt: TGTGCCAGTAGTATATTTTCAGGAGGTGAGCTGTTTTTT
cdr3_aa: CASSIFSGGELFF

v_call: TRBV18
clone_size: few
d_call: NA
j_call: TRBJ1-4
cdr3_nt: TGTGCCAGCTCACTTCAGGGCGGGGGTAATGAAAAACTGTTTTTT
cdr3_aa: CASSLQGGGNEKLFF

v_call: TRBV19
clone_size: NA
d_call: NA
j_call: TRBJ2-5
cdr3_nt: TGTGCCAGTGGGAGGGGGGGGGAGACCCAGTACTTC
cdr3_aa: CASGRGGETQYF

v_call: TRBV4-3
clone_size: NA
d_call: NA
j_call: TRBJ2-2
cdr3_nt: TGCGCCAGCAGCCAAACCTGGAGCTATGGGGGGGCCTATAGCACCGGGGAGCTGTTTTTT
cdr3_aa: CASSQTWSYGGAYSTGELFF

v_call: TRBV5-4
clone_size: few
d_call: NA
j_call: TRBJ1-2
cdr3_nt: TGTGCCAGCAGCCAAGGACAGAATACATATGGCTACACCTTC
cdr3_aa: CASSQGQNTYGYTF

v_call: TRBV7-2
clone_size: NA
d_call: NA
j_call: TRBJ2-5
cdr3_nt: TGTGCCAGCAGCTTTAGCAGGGATGAGGAGACCCAGTACTTC
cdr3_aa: CASSFSRDEETQYF

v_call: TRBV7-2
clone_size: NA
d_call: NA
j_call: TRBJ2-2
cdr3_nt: TGTGCCAGCAGCCTTACGAACACCGGGGAGCTGTTTTTT
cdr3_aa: CASSLTNTGELFF

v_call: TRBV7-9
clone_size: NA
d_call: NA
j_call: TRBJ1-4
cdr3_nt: TGTTCCAGCAGCCTCAGCGGGGTTTGGGAAAAACTGTTTTTT
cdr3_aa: CSSSLSGVWEKLFF